This T cell receptor beta chain was captured in a study of vaccination effects on CD4 cells after COVID-19. The CDR3 is made up of 12 amino acids. The V end was cut by 4 bases, the J end by 1 base, with 4 bases between. Germline CDR1 and CDR2: MNHEY and SVGAGI. The assay was immunoSEQ multiplex PCR, and TCRdb's table has in-frame clones only and misses some. There are more than 45,000 clones in the sample; 75% to 80% occur only once, and approximately 12% lies in the top ten. The culture ran for about 11 days, and then CD4+ T cells were isolated. Notes on this clone: The antigen is not known.

This TCR was sampled from a human donor who had a prior SARS-CoV-2 infection. The input for sequencing was CD4+ T cells from PBMCs cultured without peptide, taken before COVID-19 vaccination. The chain joins TRBV6-5 to TRBJ2-5; D gene ambiguous. The CDR3 loop reads CASSSTQETQYF. The CDR3 region has the DNA TGTGCCAGCAGTTCAACCCAAGAGACCCAGTACTTC.